This T cell receptor beta chain was sequenced in a study of PD-L1 blockade in urothelial cancer. Time point specified: peripheral blood 6 weeks after treatment start. Patients' urothelial carcinoma was locally advanced or metastatic. Pretreatment and on-treatment samples were taken, numbering 1 to 8 per patient. Spiked synthetic TCR analogs estimated absolute template abundance per PCR. The assay was immunoSEQ multiplex PCR, and TCRdb's table has in-frame clones only and misses some. This table has approximately 30,000 clones, 89% appearing once. The source of this sequence is an elderly man with urothelial cancer. The sequencing here drew on PBMCs, taken around atezolizumab (anti-PD-L1) treatment.

The CDR3 loop reads CASSQDLRTGGGDTQYF. In DNA form, the CDR3 reads TGCGCCAGCAGCCAAGATCTCCGGACAGGGGGCGGAGATACGCAGTATTTT. The chain has TRBV4-3 and TRBJ2-3; TRBD1 matches 11 bases. Trimming cost V 0 bases and J 5 bases; bases outside gene matches: 7. The CDR3 is 17 amino acids. Per the germline V gene, CDR1 is LGHNA and CDR2 is YSLEER.